This T cell receptor (beta chain) was documented in a study of blood T cell repertoires in COVID-19. This CDR3 region has 13 residues. Germline V gives CDR1 LNHDA, CDR2 SQIVND (reference sequence). Trimming took 4 bases from V and 1 from J, leaving 8 bases between them. Method: immunoSEQ multiplex PCR; TCRdb's copy keeps in-frame clones and lacks some. The sample contains 200,000 to 250,000 clones, about four fifths of which appear only once. The rearrangement links TRBV19 to TRBJ2-7, with unresolved D. This TCR was recovered from a woman aged 30 to 39 who had recovered from COVID-19. Specimen: peripheral blood. The CDR3 is CASSRQDSYEQYF. CDR3 nucleotide sequence: TGTGCCAGTAGTAGGCAGGATTCCTACGAGCAGTACTTC.